Below, 2 T cell receptor beta chains from the same sample are listed, as sequenced in a study of cytomegalovirus exposure and HLA in healthy donors. TCRdb's table, derived via immunoSEQ multiplex PCR, lists solely in-frame clones and lacks some. The sample holds about 74,000 clones, about 95% seen once. Sequenced material: PBMCs. Every receptor here comes from a woman aged 18-30 years in good health and CMV-seropositive.

V and J are TRBV19 and TRBJ1-1, with D possibly being TRBD1 (5 bases). V was trimmed by 3 bases and J by 7 bases, leaving 15 bases between them. Germline CDR1 reads LNHDA; CDR2 reads SQIVND (reference sequence). The CDR3 is 14 residues long. Written as DNA, the CDR3 is TGTGCCAGTAGTATCGGGTCAGGGCTTAGTGAAGCTTTCTTT. Its protein product is CASSIGSGLSEAFF.

The V gene is TRBV4-1, the J gene TRBJ2-7, with 15 bases identical to TRBD2. CDR3 length equals 18 residues. V lost 1 base, J lost 3 bases, and 7 bases stayed unmatched. CDR1 and CDR2 (germline): MGHRA, YSYEKL. In DNA, the CDR3 is TGCGCCAGCAGCCAAGGGGGACTAGCGGGAGGAACGGACTACGAGCAGTACTTC. This gives the protein CASSQGGLAGGTDYEQYF.